This paragraph reports one T cell receptor (beta chain). The antigen remains unidentified. These data come from a study of T cell responses to AZD1222 COVID-19 vaccine. Study overall: Pooling covered second doses at about 4 or about 12 weeks.

In germline, CDR1 is LGHDT, CDR2 YNNKEL (reference sequence). The CDR3 is 15 amino acids. The V end lost 3 bases, the J end lost 5 bases, and 14 bases lay between the germline ends. Whole-study results and caveats: White British donors predominated, females outnumbered males, and clonal diversity was possibly underestimated. Repertoires were collected only later (after the peak T cell response had occurred). Regions left unmutated in variants are reportedly the target of nearly half of spike-specific TCRs.

This table comes from immunoSEQ multiplex PCR, and its TCRdb copy is limited to in-frame clones, with some not included. This table has some 190,000 clones, 88% appearing once. The sample here was peripheral blood, taken on day 0 of AZD1222 vaccination. The source of this sequence is an adult in good health. V is TRBV3-1 (or the pseudogene TRBV3-2) and J is TRBJ2-1, with a possible D match to TRBD2 (5 bases). CDR3 residues: CASSQMSGPNNEQFF. CDR3 DNA sequence: TGTGCCAGCAGCCAGATGAGCGGTCCTAACAATGAGCAGTTCTTC.